Listed here are 3 T cell receptor beta chains from one sample, sequenced in a study of blood T cells in healthy people across ages. For the second PCR, which ran for 7 to 11 cycles, a sample-barcoded 5' primer and a J-beta primer mix were used. Each CDR3 protein gets one entry after TCRdb re-called the 5' RACE reads with MiXCR. This sample carries hundreds of thousands of distinct CDR3 sequences, under 65% of them seen once, and the ten largest clones take around an eighth. Sequencing input: blood. Receptor source: a woman of 80 years or more in good health.

V usage is TRBV11-2 and J usage is TRBJ2-3, with 9 bases matching TRBD2. This CDR3 spans 17 amino acids. After removal of 6 bases from V and 1 base from J, the junction contained 11 bases not matched to a gene. Germline CDR1 SGHAT, CDR2 FQNNGV. The DNA of the CDR3 is TGTGCCAGCAGGCGGCCCGGGACTAGCCCGCGCACAGATACGCAGTATTTT. Its translation: CASRRPGTSPRTDTQYF.

Notes on this clonotype: The junction differs from germline at one of its ends, possibly a read error. The genes are TRBV12-3 or TRBV12-4 and TRBJ2-3; a possible D gene is TRBD2 (6 bases). The length of the CDR3 is 13 residues. CDR3 residues: CVSRVAATDTQYF. As DNA, the CDR3 is TGTGTCAGCAGAGTAGCGGCCACAGATACGCAGTATTTT.

This clonotype was seen repeatedly, ten times or more. The chain combines TRBV5-5 with TRBJ2-1; D uncertain. V was shortened by 2 bases and J by 5 bases, with 8 bases between the two germline ends. The CDR3 consists of 13 residues. Looked up from germline, CDR1 is SGHKS and CDR2 is YYEKEE (reference sequence). CDR3 residues: CASSFSRDNEQFF. The CDR3, as DNA: TGTGCCAGCAGCTTTTCTCGGGACAATGAGCAGTTCTTC.